This T cell receptor beta chain was captured by sequencing in a study of blood T cell repertoires in COVID-19. Study-level information: Samples representing acute and convalescent COVID-19 were sourced from the United States, Italy and Spain.

V lost 0 bases, J lost 6 bases, and 12 bases lay in between. CDR1 and CDR2 (germline): MGHRA, YSYEKL. The CDR3 is 15 residues long. Sequencing was performed with immunoSEQ multiplex PCR; in TCRdb, only in-frame clones are kept and a portion is missing. The profile shows approximately 100,000 clones, more than 75% of them singletons. Material: peripheral blood. V is TRBV4-1 and J is TRBJ1-5, with D possibly TRBD1 on 5 matching bases. The origin of this receptor is a man between 45 and 60 years old with acute or convalescent COVID-19. The CDR3 nucleotides are TGCGCCAGCAGCCAAGATGGTTTCGGGGGTCAGCCCCAGCATTTT. It yields the protein CASSQDGFGGQPQHF.